This record looks at one T cell receptor (beta chain) sequence and its context. A much larger clone lies a single base off, so this may be a read error. The sample belongs to a study of response to subunit inactivated influenza vaccine. MiXCR, applied by TCRdb to the RT-PCR reads, yields one record per CDR3 protein. The sample lists some 570,000 distinct CDR3 sequences, approximately 10% occurring once. Germline lookup yields CDR1 SEHNR and CDR2 FQNEAQ (reference sequence). The CDR3 sequence is 13 residues long. The V and J ends lost 7 bases and 5 bases respectively, with 15 bases between them. These same data were also listed under a study on T cells expressing NK-cell markers. That paper adds: UMI-tagged 5'RACE template switching yielded the TCR beta cDNA.

The chain links TRBV7-9 to TRBJ2-7; D uncertain. The TCR originated in a middle-aged man who received an inactivated influenza vaccine. Sequenced here: PBMCs from blood, sampled on the day of vaccination. The CDR3 DNA reads TGTGCCAGCAACCGTTTTACTGGCCACGAGCAGTACTTC. Translation gives CASNRFTGHEQYF. Looking up the rest from reference TRBV7-9 and TRBJ2-7 gives the full variable domain: DTGVSQNPRHKITKRGQNVTFRCDPISEHNRLYWYRQTLGQGPEFLTYFQNEAQLEKSRLLSDRFSAERPKGSFSTLEIQRTEQGDSAMYLCASNRFTGHEQYFGPGTRLTVT.